This TCR beta chain was recovered during a study of cytomegalovirus exposure and HLA in healthy donors. The PCR used 60 Vbeta and 13 Jbeta primers. Generated by immunoSEQ multiplex PCR, the TCRdb table keeps only in-frame clones and is missing some. The table lists some 150,000 clones, over 70% of them singletons, with about 1.4% in the top ten. CDR1 LNHDA and CDR2 SQIVND come from the germline V gene (reference sequence). The CDR3 consists of 14 residues. Trimming removed 8 bases at V and 1 base at J, with 13 bases between. The sequenced material came from PBMCs. The source of this sequence is a woman under 30 in good health and CMV-seronegative. The V gene is TRBV19, the J gene TRBJ2-3; D is uncertain. CDR3 amino acids: CASQVGVGTDTQYF. CDR3 sequence (DNA): TGTGCCAGTCAGGTGGGCGTTGGCACAGATACGCAGTATTTT. The variable domain in full, completed from reference TRBV19 and TRBJ2-3, reads DGGITQSPKYLFRKEGQNVTLSCEQNLNHDAMYWYRQDPGQGLRLIYYSQIVNDFQKGDIAEGYSVSREKKESFPLTVTSAQKNPTAFYLCASQVGVGTDTQYFGPGTRLTVL.